This T cell receptor beta chain was identified during a study of cytomegalovirus exposure and HLA in healthy donors. Looking at the study overall: HLA-typed donors were the source of approximately 88 million unique TCRs held in an early data release. Whole-study findings and limits: With later analysis, a missense DCLRE1C variant became linked to TCR beta V- and J-gene trimming.

This CDR3 comprises 11 residues. After removal of 6 bases from V and 14 bases from J, the junction contained 9 bases not matched to a gene. CDR1 and CDR2 (germline): MDHEN, SYDVKM. This clone was picked up a small number of times. Its antigen is currently unknown. Use of 60 Vbeta and 13 Jbeta primers characterized the PCR. Profiling relied on immunoSEQ multiplex PCR, and the TCRdb table lists in-frame clones only, not all of them. The table shows over 110,000 clones, with around 85% occurring only once. This TCR was sampled from a woman aged 50 to 65 in good health and CMV-seropositive. Sequencing used PBMCs. V and J are TRBV28 and TRBJ1-2, with 7 positions matching TRBD1. CDR3 bases: TGTGCCAGCAGACTCGGACAGGTGGATACCTTC. Translated, it gives CASRLGQVDTF.